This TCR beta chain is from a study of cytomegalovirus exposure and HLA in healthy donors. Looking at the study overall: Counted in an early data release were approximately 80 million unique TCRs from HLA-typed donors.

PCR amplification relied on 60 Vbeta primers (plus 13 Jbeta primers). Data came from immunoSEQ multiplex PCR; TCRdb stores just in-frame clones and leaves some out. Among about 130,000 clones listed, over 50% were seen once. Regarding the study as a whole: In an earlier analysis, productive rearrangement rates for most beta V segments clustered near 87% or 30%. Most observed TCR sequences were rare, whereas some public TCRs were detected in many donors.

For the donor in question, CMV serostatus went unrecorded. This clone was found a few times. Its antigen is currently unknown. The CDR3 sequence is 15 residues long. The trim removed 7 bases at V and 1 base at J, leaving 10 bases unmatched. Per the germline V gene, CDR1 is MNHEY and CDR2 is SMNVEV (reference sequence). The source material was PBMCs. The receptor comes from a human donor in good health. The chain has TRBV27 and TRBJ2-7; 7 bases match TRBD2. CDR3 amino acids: CASKISREVSYEQYF. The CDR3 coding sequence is TGTGCCAGCAAAATCTCCCGGGAGGTTTCCTACGAGCAGTACTTC.